The 13 T cell receptor beta chains presented below share a single source sample, sequenced in a study of blood T cell repertoires in COVID-19. Repertoires were generated with immunoSEQ multiplex PCR, while TCRdb's copy carries only in-frame clones and drops some. Of about 360,000 clones in the sample, 70% to 90% were seen once. Sequenced: peripheral blood. The receptors originated from a human donor in a cohort sampled during active COVID-19.

This chain uses TRBV11-1 with TRBJ2-3, with 9 bases matching TRBD2. Per germline, CDR1 SGHAT and CDR2 FQDESV (reference sequence). The CDR3 length is 16 residues. The junction had 5 bases not matched to a gene; V was cut back by 4 bases and J by 0 bases. The CDR3 nucleotides are TGTGCCAGCAGCTCCGTCACTAGCGGGAGCACAGATACGCAGTATTTT. This encodes CASSSVTSGSTDTQYF.

The rearrangement joins TRBV5-1 to TRBJ2-5; D might be TRBD2 (6 bases). This CDR3 comprises 14 residues. CDR1 is SGHRS, CDR2 YFSETQ, per germline. V was cut by 0 bases and J by 4 bases, with 10 bases left in between. The CDR3: CASSLAGEGETQYF. Here the CDR3 DNA reads TGCGCCAGCAGCTTGGCGGGAGAGGGAGAGACCCAGTACTTC.

The rearrangement links TRBV18 to TRBJ2-7; 12 bases align to TRBD2. The CDR3 length is 15 residues. The ends lost 2 bases at V and 5 bases at J; junction bases unmatched: 4. Germline V gene sequence: CDR1 KGHSH, CDR2 LQKENI. In DNA form, the CDR3 reads TGTGCCAGCTCACCAGCTAGCGGGAGGGCCCACGAGCAGTACTTC. The encoded protein is CASSPASGRAHEQYF. Variable domain in full (rest from reference TRBV18 and TRBJ2-7): NAGVMQNPRHLVRRRGQEARLRCSPMKGHSHVYWYRQLPEEGLKFMVYLQKENIIDESGMPKERFSAEFPKEGPSILRIQQVVRGDSAAYFCASSPASGRAHEQYFGPGTRLTVT.

The chain carries TRBV2 and TRBJ1-6; D gene unclear. This CDR3 has 16 amino acids. The germline gives CDR1 SNHLY, CDR2 FYNNEI. The ends were cut back, 0 bases at V and 0 bases at J, with 6 bases in the middle. Here the CDR3 DNA reads TGTGCCAGCAGTGAAGCAGGGAGCTCCTATAATTCACCCCTCCACTTT. This codes for CASSEAGSSYNSPLHF.

This chain connects TRBV30 to TRBJ2-6, with D uncertain. V was shortened by 4 bases and J by 0 bases, with 4 bases between the two germline ends. Per the germline V gene, CDR1 is GTSNPN and CDR2 is SVGIG (reference sequence). The CDR3 is made up of 13 amino acids. The CDR3 DNA is TGTGCCTGGACAAACTCTGGGGCCAACGTCCTGACTTTC. Translated: CAWTNSGANVLTF.

The chain combines TRBV7-3 with TRBJ1-1; a possible D gene is TRBD1 (5 bases). The CDR3 totals 13 residues. V shed 5 bases and J shed 3 bases, with 10 bases lying between them. Germline V CDR1 and CDR2: SGHTA, FQGTGA. The CDR3: CASSEAGYTEAFF. The CDR3 coding sequence is TGTGCCAGCAGCGAAGCAGGGTACACTGAAGCTTTCTTT.

V gene TRBV24-1 combines with J gene TRBJ2-2, with D maybe TRBD1 (5 bases). This CDR3 region has 15 residues. CDR1 is KGHDR, CDR2 SFDVKD, per germline. The V end lost 1 base, the J end lost 4 bases, and 9 bases lay between the germline ends. This CDR3 reads CATSDFTGPTGELFF. The CDR3 DNA reads TGTGCCACCAGTGATTTTACAGGACCCACCGGGGAGCTGTTTTTT.

This sequence joins TRBV2 and TRBJ1-3; D ambiguous. V dropped 9 bases and J dropped 2 bases, with 11 bases sitting between them. The CDR3 totals 13 residues. Germline CDR1 reads SNHLY; CDR2 reads FYNNEI. The CDR3 coding sequence is TGTGCCAGTCACGGAGGGCCTGGAAACACCATATATTTT. Protein sequence: CASHGGPGNTIYF.

This chain joins TRBV9 and TRBJ2-2; TRBD1 might be the D (5 bases). The germline V gene has CDR1 SGDLS and CDR2 YYNGEE. The germline V and J ends were trimmed by 4 bases and 5 bases, with 15 bases remaining between them. CDR3 size: 15 residues. As DNA, the CDR3 is TGTGCCAGCAGCACAAGCAGGGCAGGTACCGGGGAGCTGTTTTTT. Amino acid sequence: CASSTSRAGTGELFF.

The chain is built from TRBV2 and TRBJ2-7, with D maybe TRBD1 (6 bases). Trimming stripped 4 bases from V and 6 bases from J, with 13 bases between. The CDR3 spans 13 residues. Germline assignment: CDR1 SNHLY and CDR2 FYNNEI. CDR3 DNA sequence: TGTGCCAGCAGTGGGCAGGGGTTCGGCGAGCAGTACTTC. It yields the protein CASSGQGFGEQYF.

The chain is built from TRBV5-4 and TRBJ2-3, with TRBD2 identical over 14 bases. Trimming took 1 base from V and 4 from J; bases not matched to a gene: 5. The CDR3 extends over 17 amino acids. The germline CDR1 and CDR2 sequences are SGHNT and YYREEE (reference sequence). DNA of the CDR3: TGTGCCAGCAGCTTGATAGGACTAGCGGGGGGTTCAGATACGCAGTATTTT. Translation: CASSLIGLAGGSDTQYF.

V gene TRBV18 combines with J gene TRBJ2-7; D possibly corresponds to TRBD1 (6 bases). V lost 4 bases to trimming and J lost 0 bases, with 10 bases between them. The length of the CDR3 is 14 residues. Germline V gene lookup returns CDR1 KGHSH and CDR2 LQKENI. CDR3 sequence reads: CASSLGQSSYEQYF. The CDR3 region has the DNA TGTGCCAGCTCACTAGGACAGAGCTCCTACGAGCAGTACTTC.

The V gene is TRBV18, the J gene TRBJ2-7, with 9 positions matching TRBD2. The germline V gene has CDR1 KGHSH and CDR2 LQKENI. The length of the CDR3 is 17 residues. With V trimmed by 2 bases and J by 6 bases, 14 bases remained unmatched. CDR3 DNA: TGTGCCAGCTCACCAATCGCGGGGGGGACAGCAGAAGGCGAGCAGTACTTC. This sequence encodes CASSPIAGGTAEGEQYF.